The 18 T cell receptor beta chains in this list originate from one sample, sequenced in a study of OX40 agonist ivuxolimab in advanced cancers. TCRdb's table, derived via immunoSEQ multiplex PCR, lists solely in-frame clones and lacks some. The sample has more than 65,000 clones; about 85% are singletons. The material was CD4+ or CD8+ T cells sorted from blood, obtained in a trial of the OX40 agonist ivuxolimab. The receptors shown here come from an adult with an advanced solid tumor such as melanoma, head and neck, liver or kidney cancer.

The chain carries TRBV5-8 and TRBJ1-5; 7 bases line up with TRBD1. The CDR3 totals 13 residues. V lost 3 bases, J lost 6 bases, and 3 bases stayed unmatched. Germline V gene sequence: CDR1 SGHTS, CDR2 YDEGEE. The CDR3 nucleotides are TGTGCCAGCAGCTACCAGGGGGGTCAGCCCCAGCATTTT. This gives the protein CASSYQGGQPQHF.

The chain joins TRBV15 to TRBJ2-4; perhaps TRBD1 as D (7 bases). Trimming took 8 bases from V and 7 from J, leaving 12 bases between them. Germline CDR1 and CDR2: LNHNV and YYDKDF (reference sequence). The CDR3 consists of 12 residues. In nucleotides, the CDR3 is TGTGCCACCGGACCAGGGGGGAACATTCAGTACTTC. It translates to CATGPGGNIQYF.

V and J are TRBV5-1 and TRBJ2-2; 7 bases map to TRBD2. Germline assignment: CDR1 SGHRS and CDR2 YFSETQ. Germline trimming cut 2 bases from V and 0 bases from J; bases unmatched to any gene: 1. The CDR3 is made up of 15 amino acids. The CDR3 loop is CASSLAGTNTGELFF. The CDR3, as DNA: TGCGCCAGCAGCTTAGCGGGAACGAACACCGGGGAGCTGTTTTTT. The variable domain in full, with the rest retrieved from reference TRBV5-1 and TRBJ2-2, is KAGVTQTPRYLIKTRGQQVTLSCSPISGHRSVSWYQQTPGQGLQFLFEYFSETQRNKGNFPGRFSGRQFSNSRSEMNVSTLELGDSALYLCASSLAGTNTGELFFGEGSRLTVL.

This clone was seen only a few times. The rearrangement links TRBV5-1 to TRBJ2-6; 8 bases agree with TRBD1. The CDR3 has 18 amino acids. V was clipped by 2 bases and J by 0 bases; unmatched bases: 7. Germline V gene sequence: CDR1 SGHRS, CDR2 YFSETQ. CDR3 nucleotide sequence: TGCGCCAGCAGCTTACTACAGGGGGACGGCTCTGGGGCCAACGTCCTGACTTTC. This codes for CASSLLQGDGSGANVLTF.

The gene calls are TRBV5-1 and TRBJ1-1; 8 positions agree with TRBD1. V was clipped by 1 base and J by 6 bases; unmatched bases: 5. The CDR3 is 14 residues long. Germline CDR1 is SGHRS and CDR2 is YFSETQ. DNA for the CDR3: TGCGCCAGCAGCTTGAGACAGGGGCAAGCTGAAGCTTTCTTT. Protein: CASSLRQGQAEAFF.

V and J are TRBV5-1 and TRBJ2-5; no definite D call. Trimming left V 4 bases short and J 5 bases short, with 12 bases between. CDR1 and CDR2 (germline): SGHRS, YFSETQ. CDR3 length equals 13 residues. CDR3 nucleotide sequence: TGCGCCAGCAGCCTAACAACGGCGGAGACCCAGTACTTC. Its protein is CASSLTTAETQYF.

The V and J genes are TRBV5-1 and TRBJ2-1; a weak D match, TRBD2 (5 bases). Trimming took 0 bases from V and 6 from J, leaving 13 bases between them. Per germline, CDR1 SGHRS and CDR2 YFSETQ. This CDR3 is 15 amino acids long. The CDR3 DNA sequence: TGCGCCAGCAGCTTGGCGGCAGAGACTATCAATGAGCAGTTCTTC. It translates to CASSLAAETINEQFF.

The CDR3, as DNA: TGTGCCAGCAGTTTGATAGGCAGTCCCTACGAGCAGTACTTC. This gives the protein CASSLIGSPYEQYF. The chain links TRBV27 to TRBJ2-7; D gene ambiguous. The germline gives CDR1 MNHEY, CDR2 SMNVEV (reference sequence). V was trimmed by 3 bases and J by 2 bases, leaving 11 bases between them. The CDR3 consists of 14 residues.

The chain is built from TRBV5-6 and TRBJ2-3; TRBD2 might be the D (6 bases). Germline CDR1 SGHDT, CDR2 YYEEEE. CDR3 length equals 15 residues. The V gene lost 2 bases and the J gene lost 2 bases, with 12 bases spanning the gap. The CDR3 spells CASSLGSGTTDTQYF. DNA of the CDR3: TGTGCCAGCAGCTTAGGTAGCGGAACCACAGATACGCAGTATTTT. The variable domain in full, completed from reference TRBV5-6 and TRBJ2-3, reads DAGVTQSPTHLIKTRGQQVTLRCSPKSGHDTVSWYQQALGQGPQFIFQYYEEEERQRGNFPDRFSGHQFPNYSSELNVNALLLGDSALYLCASSLGSGTTDTQYFGPGTRLTVL.

The rearrangement links TRBV7-6 to TRBJ1-2; D is perhaps TRBD1 (6 bases). CDR1 is SGHVS, CDR2 FNYEAQ, per germline. V was pared by 1 base and J by 8 bases, with 11 bases between. The CDR3 spans 13 residues. The CDR3 region has the DNA TGTGCCAGCAGCTTAGAAGGGGGTAGAGGCTACACCTTC. This encodes CASSLEGGRGYTF.

The J gene is TRBJ1-1, the V gene TRBV19; D may be TRBD1 (5 bases). Germline CDR1 reads LNHDA; CDR2 reads SQIVND (reference sequence). The CDR3 consists of 13 residues. Trimming shortened V by 4 bases and J by 4 bases, and 10 bases separated the two germline ends. As DNA, the CDR3 is TGTGCCAGTAGTAGGGCCACAGGCACTGAAGCTTTCTTT. Protein sequence: CASSRATGTEAFF.

The rearrangement links TRBV6-5 to TRBJ1-3; 7 bases align to TRBD1. V was clipped by 5 bases and J by 1 base; unmatched bases: 5. The CDR3 runs 15 residues. The germline V gene has CDR1 MNHEY and CDR2 SVGAGI. CDR3 DNA: TGTGCCAGCAGTACAAACAGGGGTTCTGGAAACACCATATATTTT. This translates into CASSTNRGSGNTIYF.

The J gene is TRBJ1-1, the V gene TRBV28; 8 bases map to TRBD1. The germline V gene encodes CDR1 MDHEN and CDR2 SYDVKM. The V and J ends lost 5 bases and 7 bases, in that order; junction bases with no gene match: 9. The CDR3 covers 14 residues. The CDR3 here is CASSTPQGASEAFF. CDR3 bases: TGTGCCAGCAGTACCCCCCAGGGGGCGAGTGAAGCTTTCTTT.

The chain uses TRBV5-1 and TRBJ1-2; D possibly corresponds to TRBD1 (6 bases). Per germline, CDR1 SGHRS and CDR2 YFSETQ. Between the trimmed V and J ends, which lost 7 bases and 6 bases, there was a span of 22 bases. The CDR3 totals 15 residues. The CDR3 spells CASGLTSGGYDGYTF. The CDR3, as DNA: TGCGCCAGCGGATTGACATCCGGGGGCTATGATGGCTACACCTTC. The full variable domain, its missing parts supplied by reference TRBV5-1 and TRBJ1-2, is KAGVTQTPRYLIKTRGQQVTLSCSPISGHRSVSWYQQTPGQGLQFLFEYFSETQRNKGNFPGRFSGRQFSNSRSEMNVSTLELGDSALYLCASGLTSGGYDGYTFGSGTRLTVV.

The CDR3 sequence: CASSLFSGIDTGELFF. CDR3 DNA sequence: TGTGCCAGCAGCTTATTTAGCGGGATTGACACCGGGGAGCTGTTTTTT. This chain connects TRBV7-3 to TRBJ2-2, with 8 bases fitting TRBD2. Germline CDR1 and CDR2: SGHTA and FQGTGA. The V gene end was trimmed by 2 bases and the J gene end by 3 bases; junction bases not matched to a gene: 5. CDR3 size: 16 residues.

The rearrangement links TRBV5-6 to TRBJ1-5; D is ambiguous. V lost 2 bases and J lost 2, with 5 bases in between. Germline CDR1 reads SGHDT; CDR2 reads YYEEEE. The length of the CDR3 is 13 residues. The CDR3: CASSFDGNQPQHF. The CDR3 DNA is TGTGCCAGCAGCTTTGATGGCAATCAGCCCCAGCATTTT.

The chain employs TRBV6-6 and TRBJ2-5, with TRBD1 matching over 9 bases. Losses at the gene ends were 6 bases for V and 4 bases for J; bases not matched to a gene: 6. The CDR3 extends over 14 amino acids. The germline V gene has CDR1 MNHNY and CDR2 SVGAGI (reference sequence). The CDR3 spells CASRGQGKGETQYF. The CDR3 DNA is TGTGCCAGCAGAGGACAGGGGAAGGGAGAGACCCAGTACTTC.

The V and J genes are TRBV12-2 and TRBJ1-5; the DNA was not compared with TRBD1, the D call given in the table. TRBV12-2 counts as a pseudogene. The CDR3 spans 16 residues. The CDR3 DNA is TGTGCAAGTCGCTTACCGGACAGGGGTAGCAATCAGCCCCAGCATTTT. Translation: CASRLPDRGSNQPQHF.